Sequencing of this TCR beta chain was carried out in a study of blood T cell repertoires in COVID-19. The CDR3 loop spans 14 amino acids. Germline V lookup: CDR1 SEHNR, CDR2 FQNEAQ (reference sequence). Trimming pared 5 bases from V and 5 bases from J, leaving 13 bases between. Some clones are missing from TCRdb's copy, which holds only in-frame ones; the method was immunoSEQ multiplex PCR. The sample has tens of thousands of clones; approximately 80% are singletons. V usage is TRBV7-9 and J usage is TRBJ2-1; no definite D call. What was sequenced was peripheral blood. This TCR derives from a human donor in a cohort sampled during active or convalescent COVID-19. CDR3 nucleotide sequence: TGTGCCAGCAGCCCCCGGCAGGCTCACAATGAGCAGTTCTTC. Translation: CASSPRQAHNEQFF. The full variable domain, rest sourced from reference TRBV7-9 and TRBJ2-1, is DTGVSQNPRHKITKRGQNVTFRCDPISEHNRLYWYRQTLGQGPEFLTYFQNEAQLEKSRLLSDRFSAERPKGSFSTLEIQRTEQGDSAMYLCASSPRQAHNEQFFGPGTRLTVL.